The rows below give T cell receptor beta chains drawn from one sample of a study of T cells in localized non-small cell lung cancer. Clones were sequenced by immunoSEQ multiplex PCR, and TCRdb holds only the in-frame ones, with some missing. The sample records 15,000 to 18,000 clones, 70% to 90% being singletons. Sequences were derived from peripheral blood mononuclear cells, sampled before any cancer treatment. The source of these receptors is a male donor aged 60 or older with stage II lung adenocarcinoma. Both conserved end residues are part of each CDR3. A D gene is named only where the DNA matches it firmly. The size entry is marked missing in some rows and otherwise reads once, few, many or a size class.

v_gene: TRBV28
j_gene: TRBJ2-3
d_gene: NA
abundance: NA
CDR3nt: TGTGCCAGCAGTTTTGTAGCGGGCACAGATACGCAGTATTTT
CDR3aa: CASSFVAGTDTQYF

v_gene: TRBV5-4
j_gene: TRBJ1-2
d_gene: NA
abundance: few
CDR3nt: TGTGCCAGCAGCTTGGAACAGGGAAGATATGGCTACACCTTC
CDR3aa: CASSLEQGRYGYTF

v_gene: TRBV20-1
j_gene: TRBJ2-1
d_gene: NA
abundance: NA
CDR3nt: TGCAGTGCTGATCTACAGAATGAGCAGTTCTTC
CDR3aa: CSADLQNEQFF

v_gene: TRBV15
j_gene: TRBJ1-2
d_gene: NA
abundance: NA
CDR3nt: TGTGCCACCAGCAGCAGGGGAACAGATCGGGGCTACACCTTC
CDR3aa: CATSSRGTDRGYTF

v_gene: TRBV27
j_gene: TRBJ1-1
d_gene: NA
abundance: few
CDR3nt: TGTGCCAGCAGTAGCCCAGGGGCCCCGGTTGGCACTGAAGCTTTCTTT
CDR3aa: CASSSPGAPVGTEAFF

v_gene: TRBV28
j_gene: TRBJ2-7
d_gene: TRBD1
abundance: NA
CDR3nt: TGTGCCAGCAGGGATGCCCGCGGGACAGGGTCCTACGAGCAGTACTTC
CDR3aa: CASRDARGTGSYEQYF

v_gene: TRBV28
j_gene: TRBJ1-5
d_gene: NA
abundance: NA
CDR3nt: TGTGCCAGCAGTTTAGGTCTTTTAAGCAATCAGCCCCAGCATTTT
CDR3aa: CASSLGLLSNQPQHF

v_gene: TRBV27
j_gene: TRBJ1-5
d_gene: NA
abundance: NA
CDR3nt: TGTGCCAGCAGTTTTGCCCCCCTCCCTCGGGGTGGCAGTCAGCCCCAGCATTTT
CDR3aa: CASSFAPLPRGGSQPQHF

v_gene: TRBV19
j_gene: TRBJ1-5
d_gene: NA
abundance: NA
CDR3nt: TGTGCCAGTAGGGCGACAAGGGCAGATCAGCCCCAGCATTTT
CDR3aa: CASRATRADQPQHF

v_gene: TRBV29-1
j_gene: TRBJ1-4
d_gene: NA
abundance: NA
CDR3nt: TGCAGCGTTGAAGTCGGGGGTGAAAAACTGTTTTTT
CDR3aa: CSVEVGGEKLFF

v_gene: TRBV7-9
j_gene: TRBJ2-1
d_gene: TRBD2
abundance: NA
CDR3nt: TGTGCCAGCAGCCAAGATGCGGGACTAGCGGGCCTATACAATGAGCAGTTCTTC
CDR3aa: CASSQDAGLAGLYNEQFF

v_gene: TRBV6-5
j_gene: TRBJ2-7
d_gene: NA
abundance: once
CDR3nt: TGTGCCAGTGGGGAGACAGAAGGCGAGCAGTACTTC
CDR3aa: CASGETEGEQYF

v_gene: TRBV5-6
j_gene: TRBJ1-5
d_gene: NA
abundance: NA
CDR3nt: TGTGCCAGCAGTTGGGGGCAGGCAAGCAATCAGCCCCAGCATTTT
CDR3aa: CASSWGQASNQPQHF

v_gene: TRBV4-3
j_gene: TRBJ1-4
d_gene: NA
abundance: NA
CDR3nt: TGCGCCAGCAGCCAAGATTTGGGAGCAACTAATGAAAAACTGTTTTTT
CDR3aa: CASSQDLGATNEKLFF

v_gene: TRBV6-5
j_gene: TRBJ1-1
d_gene: NA
abundance: NA
CDR3nt: TGTGCCAGCAGCCAGCGTAGCAACACTGAAGCTTTCTTT
CDR3aa: CASSQRSNTEAFF

v_gene: TRBV11-2
j_gene: TRBJ2-5
d_gene: NA
abundance: once
CDR3nt: TGTGCCAGCAGCTTAGTTCCGGGTTCAGAGACCCAGTACTTC
CDR3aa: CASSLVPGSETQYF

v_gene: TRBV7-9
j_gene: TRBJ1-1
d_gene: NA
abundance: NA
CDR3nt: TGTGCCAGCAGCTTAGAGGCCCGAACTGAAGCTTTCTTT
CDR3aa: CASSLEARTEAFF

v_gene: TRBV5-8
j_gene: TRBJ2-3
d_gene: NA
abundance: NA
CDR3nt: TGTGCCAGCAGCCCCTTTACGAAGGCGCGGGATGATACGCAGTATTTT
CDR3aa: CASSPFTKARDDTQYF

v_gene: TRBV9
j_gene: TRBJ1-2
d_gene: TRBD1
abundance: NA
CDR3nt: TGTGCCAGCAGCGTAGCTACAGGGGGACTTGCTAACTATGGCTACACCTTC
CDR3aa: CASSVATGGLANYGYTF

v_gene: TRBV5-1
j_gene: TRBJ2-5
d_gene: TRBD1
abundance: NA
CDR3nt: TGCGCCAGCAGCTTTGGAAATCTGGGACAGAACCAAGAGACCCAGTACTTC
CDR3aa: CASSFGNLGQNQETQYF

v_gene: TRBV11-3
j_gene: TRBJ2-6
d_gene: TRBD1
abundance: NA
CDR3nt: TGTGCCAGCAGCTCCCGGACAGGATCGTACTCTGGGGCCAACGTCCTGACTTTC
CDR3aa: CASSSRTGSYSGANVLTF

v_gene: TRBV11-3
j_gene: TRBJ1-1
d_gene: TRBD1
abundance: NA
CDR3nt: TGTGCCAGCAGCCCCCGACAGGGATTAGGAGGGACTGAAGCTTTCTTT
CDR3aa: CASSPRQGLGGTEAFF

v_gene: TRBV28
j_gene: TRBJ1-4
d_gene: NA
abundance: NA
CDR3nt: TGTGCCAGCAGTCCCTATAATGAAAAACTGTTTTTT
CDR3aa: CASSPYNEKLFF

v_gene: TRBV28
j_gene: TRBJ2-5
d_gene: NA
abundance: NA
CDR3nt: TGTGCCAGCAGTTTTTTCCAAGAGACCCAGTACTTC
CDR3aa: CASSFFQETQYF

v_gene: TRBV28
j_gene: TRBJ2-7
d_gene: NA
abundance: NA
CDR3nt: TGTGCCACGGAACGGGGTGGGCAGTACTTC
CDR3aa: CATERGGQYF

v_gene: TRBV11-2
j_gene: TRBJ2-1
d_gene: TRBD2
abundance: NA
CDR3nt: TGTGCCAGCAGCTTAGTAGCGGGAGTCGAGAATGAGCAGTTCTTC
CDR3aa: CASSLVAGVENEQFF

v_gene: TRBV29-1
j_gene: TRBJ2-1
d_gene: NA
abundance: NA
CDR3nt: TGCAGCGTCGGGAAGGGACTTTTCTCGGTGGATGAGCAGTTCTTC
CDR3aa: CSVGKGLFSVDEQFF

v_gene: TRBV28
j_gene: TRBJ1-1
d_gene: NA
abundance: NA
CDR3nt: TGTGCCAGCAAAATCCAGGGGCTCGGACAAAAAGCTTTCTTT
CDR3aa: CASKIQGLGQKAFF

v_gene: TRBV11-2
j_gene: TRBJ2-1
d_gene: NA
abundance: NA
CDR3nt: TGTGCCAGCAGCTTACGGAACACAGGGAATTGGGATGAGCAGTTCTTC
CDR3aa: CASSLRNTGNWDEQFF

v_gene: TRBV7-9
j_gene: TRBJ2-5
d_gene: NA
abundance: NA
CDR3nt: TGTGCCAGCAGACTCTCAACCGTGGAGACCCAGTACTTC
CDR3aa: CASRLSTVETQYF

v_gene: TRBV29-1
j_gene: TRBJ1-2
d_gene: TRBD1
abundance: once
CDR3nt: TGCAGCGCTAAAGGACAGGGGGCGAAGGGCTACACCTTC
CDR3aa: CSAKGQGAKGYTF

v_gene: TRBV2
j_gene: TRBJ1-1
d_gene: NA
abundance: NA
CDR3nt: TGTGCCAGCATGGACAGGAACACTGAAGCTTTCTTT
CDR3aa: CASMDRNTEAFF

v_gene: TRBV27
j_gene: TRBJ1-1
d_gene: NA
abundance: NA
CDR3nt: TGTGCCAGCAGTTTAGGAGAGAACACTGAAGCTTTCTTT
CDR3aa: CASSLGENTEAFF

v_gene: TRBV19
j_gene: TRBJ1-5
d_gene: NA
abundance: NA
CDR3nt: TGTGCCAGTAGTATTGCACGGGCCCAGCATTTT
CDR3aa: CASSIARAQHF